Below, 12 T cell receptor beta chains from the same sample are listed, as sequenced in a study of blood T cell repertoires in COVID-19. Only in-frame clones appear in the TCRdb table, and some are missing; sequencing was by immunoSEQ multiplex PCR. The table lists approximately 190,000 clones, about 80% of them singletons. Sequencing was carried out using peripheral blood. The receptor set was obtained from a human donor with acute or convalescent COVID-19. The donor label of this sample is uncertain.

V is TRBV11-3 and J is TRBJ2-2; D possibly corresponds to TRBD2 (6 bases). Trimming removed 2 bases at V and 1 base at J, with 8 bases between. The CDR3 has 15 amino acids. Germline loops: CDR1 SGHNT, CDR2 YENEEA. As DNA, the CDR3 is TGTGCCAGCAGCTTATTTAGCGGGAACACCGGGGAGCTGTTTTTT. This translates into CASSLFSGNTGELFF. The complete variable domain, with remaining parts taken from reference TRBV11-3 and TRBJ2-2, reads EAGVVQSPRYKIIEKKQPVAFWCNPISGHNTLYWYLQNLGQGPELLIRYENEEAVDDSQLPKDRFSAERLKGVDSTLKIQPAELGDSAVYLCASSLFSGNTGELFFGEGSRLTVL.

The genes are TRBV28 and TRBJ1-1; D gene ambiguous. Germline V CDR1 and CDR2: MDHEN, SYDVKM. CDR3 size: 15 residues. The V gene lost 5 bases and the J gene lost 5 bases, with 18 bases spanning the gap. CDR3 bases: TGTGCCAGCAGTCCCCCGGGAGCCCTGGGGACTGAAGCTTTCTTT. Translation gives CASSPPGALGTEAFF. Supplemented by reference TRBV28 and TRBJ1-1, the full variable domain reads DVKVTQSSRYLVKRTGEKVFLECVQDMDHENMFWYRQDPGLGLRLIYFSYDVKMKEKGDIPEGYSVSREKKERFSLILESASTNQTSMYLCASSPPGALGTEAFFGQGTRLTVV.

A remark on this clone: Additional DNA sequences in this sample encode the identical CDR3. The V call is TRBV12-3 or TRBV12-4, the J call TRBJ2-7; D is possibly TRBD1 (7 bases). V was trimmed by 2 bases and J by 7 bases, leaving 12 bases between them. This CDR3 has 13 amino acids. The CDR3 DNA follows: TGTGCCAGCAGTTTAATGCAGGGGGGTGAGCAGTACTTC. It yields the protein CASSLMQGGEQYF.

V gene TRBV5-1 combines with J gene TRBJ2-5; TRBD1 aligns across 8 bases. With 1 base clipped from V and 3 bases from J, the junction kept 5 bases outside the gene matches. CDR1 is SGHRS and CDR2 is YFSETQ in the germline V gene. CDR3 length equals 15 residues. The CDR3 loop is CASSLRMGQEETQYF. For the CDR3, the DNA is TGCGCCAGCAGCTTGAGAATGGGACAGGAAGAGACCCAGTACTTC.

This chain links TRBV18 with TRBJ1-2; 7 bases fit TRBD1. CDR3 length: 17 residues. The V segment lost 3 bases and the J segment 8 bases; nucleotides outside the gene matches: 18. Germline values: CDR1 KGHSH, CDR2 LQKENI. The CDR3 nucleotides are TGTGCCAGCTCACCCCTCCTCGACCGGGACAGTGCGGACGGCTACACCTTC. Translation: CASSPLLDRDSADGYTF.

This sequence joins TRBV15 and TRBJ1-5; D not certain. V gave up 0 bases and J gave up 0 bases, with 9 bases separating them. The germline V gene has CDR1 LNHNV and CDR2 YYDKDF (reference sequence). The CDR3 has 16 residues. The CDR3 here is CATSRDPGDSNQPQHF. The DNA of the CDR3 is TGTGCCACCAGCAGAGATCCCGGGGATAGCAATCAGCCCCAGCATTTT. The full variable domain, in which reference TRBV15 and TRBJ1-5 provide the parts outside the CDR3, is DAMVIQNPRYQVTQFGKPVTLSCSQTLNHNVMYWYQQKSSQAPKLLFHYYDKDFNNEADTPDNFQSRRPNTSFCFLDIRSPGLGDTAMYLCATSRDPGDSNQPQHFGDGTRLSIL.

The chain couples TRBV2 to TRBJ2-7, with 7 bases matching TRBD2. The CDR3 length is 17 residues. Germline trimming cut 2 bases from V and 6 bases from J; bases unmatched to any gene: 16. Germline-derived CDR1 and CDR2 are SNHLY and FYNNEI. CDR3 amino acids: CASSEFSGRGSPGEQYF. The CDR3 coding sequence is TGTGCCAGCAGTGAATTCTCCGGTCGCGGGAGCCCGGGCGAGCAGTACTTC.

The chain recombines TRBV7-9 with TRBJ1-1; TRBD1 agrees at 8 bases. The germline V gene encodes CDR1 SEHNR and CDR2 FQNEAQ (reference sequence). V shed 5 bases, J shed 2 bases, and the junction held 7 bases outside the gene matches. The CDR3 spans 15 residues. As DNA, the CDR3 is TGTGCCAGCAGCGCCAGACAGGGGCCAAACACTGAAGCTTTCTTT. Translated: CASSARQGPNTEAFF. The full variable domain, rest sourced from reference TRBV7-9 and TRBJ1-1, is DTGVSQNPRHKITKRGQNVTFRCDPISEHNRLYWYRQTLGQGPEFLTYFQNEAQLEKSRLLSDRFSAERPKGSFSTLEIQRTEQGDSAMYLCASSARQGPNTEAFFGQGTRLTVV.

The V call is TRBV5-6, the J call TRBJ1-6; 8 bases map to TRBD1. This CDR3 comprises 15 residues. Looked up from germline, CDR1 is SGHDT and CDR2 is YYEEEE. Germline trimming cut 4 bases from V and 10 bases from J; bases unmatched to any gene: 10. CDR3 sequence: CASSVGQGSGSPLHF. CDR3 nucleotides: TGTGCCAGCAGCGTTGGACAGGGTTCGGGATCACCCCTCCACTTT.

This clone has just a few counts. CDR3 sequence reads: CASTTSSYNSPLHF. The DNA for the CDR3 is TGTGCCAGCACCACAAGCTCCTATAATTCACCCCTCCACTTT. The chain is built from TRBV13 and TRBJ1-6; D not certain. The germline CDR1 and CDR2 sequences are PRHDT and FYEKMQ (reference sequence). Trimming removed 7 bases from V and 0 bases from J, with 7 bases in between. The CDR3 is 14 amino acids.

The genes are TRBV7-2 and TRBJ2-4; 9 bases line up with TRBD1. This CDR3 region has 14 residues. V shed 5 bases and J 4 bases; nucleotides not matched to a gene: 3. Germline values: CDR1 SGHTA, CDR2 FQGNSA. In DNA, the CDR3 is TGTGCCAGCAGCGCCGGGACAGGGAAAAACATTCAGTACTTC. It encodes CASSAGTGKNIQYF.

The CDR3 sequence: CASSQVSGMSSGANVLTF. For the CDR3, the DNA is TGTGCCAGCAGCCAAGTAAGCGGGATGAGCTCTGGGGCCAACGTCCTGACTTTC. This rearrangement joins TRBV3-1 (or the pseudogene TRBV3-2) to TRBJ2-6; the match to TRBD2 covers 7 bases. The CDR3 length is 18 residues. J gave up 0 bases and V 1 base, and 6 bases lay outside the gene matches. Looked up from germline, CDR1 is LGHDT and CDR2 is YNNKEL (reference sequence).